Sequencing of this T cell receptor beta chain was carried out in a study of T cell changes during pregnancy in multiple sclerosis. The method was immunoSEQ multiplex PCR; TCRdb's version includes in-frame clones alone and lacks a portion of them. The table lists more than 60,000 clones, 75% to 95% of them singletons. The germline V gene has CDR1 SGHTA and CDR2 FQGTGA. The CDR3 runs 17 residues. V gave up 5 bases and J gave up 3 bases; unmatched junction bases: 11. This clonotype was obtained from a female donor with multiple sclerosis, enrolled in a pregnancy study. Source: peripheral blood, taken before pregnancy. The chain couples TRBV7-3 to TRBJ2-2; 8 bases fit TRBD2. The CDR3 nucleotides are TGTGCCAGCAGCCCATACACACGGCGGGGGGACACCGGGGAGCTGTTTTTT. Its translation: CASSPYTRRGDTGELFF.